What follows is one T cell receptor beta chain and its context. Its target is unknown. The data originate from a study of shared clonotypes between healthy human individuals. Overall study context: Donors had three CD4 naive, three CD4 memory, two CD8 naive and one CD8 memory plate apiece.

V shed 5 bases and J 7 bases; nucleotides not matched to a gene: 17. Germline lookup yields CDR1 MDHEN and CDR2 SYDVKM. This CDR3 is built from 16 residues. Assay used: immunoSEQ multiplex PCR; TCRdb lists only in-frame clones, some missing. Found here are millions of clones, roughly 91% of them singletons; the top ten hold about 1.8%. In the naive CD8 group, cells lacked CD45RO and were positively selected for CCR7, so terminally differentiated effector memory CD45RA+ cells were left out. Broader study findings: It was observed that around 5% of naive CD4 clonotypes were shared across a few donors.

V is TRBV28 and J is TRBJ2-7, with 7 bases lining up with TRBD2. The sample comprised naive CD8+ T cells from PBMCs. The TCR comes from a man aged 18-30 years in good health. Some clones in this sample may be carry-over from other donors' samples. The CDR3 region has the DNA TGTGCCAGCAGTCTACAGAACGGGCACCGGGAGGAAGAGCAGTACTTC. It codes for CASSLQNGHREEEQYF.